Listed here are 16 T cell receptor beta chains from one sample, sequenced in a study of blood T cell repertoires in COVID-19. The protocol was immunoSEQ multiplex PCR, while the TCRdb copy is restricted to in-frame clones and leaves out a portion. This sample carries over 95,000 clones, about 85% of them seen once, and the ten largest clones take 3% to 4%. The specimen sequenced was peripheral blood. The receptor source for this set is a man aged 35-49 years with acute or convalescent COVID-19.

This sequence joins TRBV7-6 and TRBJ1-2; 8 positions match TRBD1. J gave up 2 bases and V 5 bases, and 10 bases lay outside the gene matches. The CDR3 length is 16 residues. Germline V gene lookup returns CDR1 SGHVS and CDR2 FNYEAQ. CDR3 DNA: TGTGCCAGCAGCCCCGGCCCGGGACAGGCAAACTATGGCTACACCTTC. Protein: CASSPGPGQANYGYTF.

V is TRBV29-1 and J is TRBJ2-7, with 12 bases matching TRBD2. Germline CDR1 reads SQVTM; CDR2 reads ANQGSEA. CDR3 length: 13 residues. V gave up 7 bases and J gave up 3 bases; unmatched junction bases: 4. The CDR3 DNA is TGCAGCGCCTTGACTAGCGGGGGCTACGAGCAGTACTTC. Its protein product is CSALTSGGYEQYF.

This clone was seen only once. This chain joins TRBV4-1 and TRBJ2-7; tentatively, D is TRBD1 (6 bases). Germline CDR1 reads MGHRA; CDR2 reads YSYEKL. Trimming shortened V by 0 bases and J by 2 bases, and 11 bases separated the two germline ends. The CDR3 is 15 amino acids. Written as DNA, the CDR3 is TGCGCCAGCAGCCAAGAGCCAGGGGAGACCTACGAGCAGTACTTC. It codes for CASSQEPGETYEQYF.

The chain joins TRBV19 to TRBJ1-1; 7 nucleotides agree with TRBD1. The CDR3 sequence is 11 residues long. Germline values: CDR1 LNHDA, CDR2 SQIVND (reference sequence). V lost 6 bases to trimming and J lost 6 bases; unmatched junction nucleotides: 1. The CDR3 spells CASRGTAEAFF. The CDR3 DNA is TGTGCCAGTAGGGGGACAGCTGAAGCTTTCTTT.

The chain joins TRBV6-1 to TRBJ2-7; 7 nucleotides align to TRBD1. Per germline, CDR1 MNHNS and CDR2 SASEGT. Losses at the gene ends were 1 base for V and 2 bases for J; bases not matched to a gene: 5. The CDR3 spans 15 residues. Written as DNA, the CDR3 is TGTGCCAGCAGTGAAGAACAGGGGCTGGCCTACGAGCAGTACTTC. Translating it yields CASSEEQGLAYEQYF.

The chain joins TRBV25-1 to TRBJ2-7; a weak D match, TRBD2 (6 bases). This CDR3 spans 13 amino acids. Germline lookup yields CDR1 MGHDK and CDR2 SYGVNS. Trimming took off 4 bases at V and 9 bases at J, with 16 bases between the two ends. CDR3 bases: TGTGCCAGCAGTGGCAGCGGAGGGATCCCGCAGTACTTC. Protein sequence: CASSGSGGIPQYF.

The rearrangement links TRBV10-3 to TRBJ1-2, with TRBD1 identical over 7 bases. The germline V gene encodes CDR1 ENHRY and CDR2 SYGVKD. Germline trimming cut 0 bases from V and 1 base from J; bases unmatched to any gene: 8. This CDR3 comprises 17 residues. CDR3 nucleotides: TGTGCCATCAGTGAGTCGATGGGACAGCTACTTAACTATGGCTACACCTTC. Amino acid sequence: CAISESMGQLLNYGYTF.

The J gene is TRBJ1-1, the V gene TRBV30, with a tentative D call TRBD1 (6 bases). V was cut by 3 bases and J by 11 bases, with 19 bases left in between. CDR1 is GTSNPN and CDR2 is SVGIG in the germline V gene (reference sequence). The CDR3 runs to 13 residues. CDR3 protein: CAWRPGTSRYAFF. CDR3 in DNA: TGTGCCTGGAGGCCCGGGACATCGAGGTATGCTTTCTTT.

The V and J genes are TRBV3-1 (or the pseudogene TRBV3-2) and TRBJ1-5; D may be TRBD1 (5 bases). The V end was cut by 0 bases, the J end by 5 bases, with 5 bases between. The CDR3 runs 13 residues. From germline, CDR1 is LGHDT and CDR2 YNNKEL (reference sequence). CDR3 amino acids: CASSQDRDQPQHF. The CDR3 DNA follows: TGTGCCAGCAGCCAAGACAGGGATCAGCCCCAGCATTTT.

The gene calls are TRBV4-1 and TRBJ2-3, with D possibly being TRBD2 (6 bases). Germline V gene lookup returns CDR1 MGHRA and CDR2 YSYEKL. Trimming took 1 base from V and 0 from J, leaving 11 bases between them. The CDR3 consists of 16 residues. The CDR3 region is CASSQAPGTSTDTQYF. The CDR3 nucleotides are TGCGCCAGCAGCCAAGCTCCAGGGACTAGCACAGATACGCAGTATTTT.

In this sample, this clone turned up a few times. As DNA, the CDR3 is TGCGCCAGCAGTCAATTTCCCGGGGGGGCCTCAGATACGCAGTATTTT. Translation gives CASSQFPGGASDTQYF. The gene calls are TRBV23-1 and TRBJ2-3; 8 nucleotides agree with TRBD2. TRBV23-1 is an ORF for which the function is uncertain. The CDR3 is 16 residues long. With V trimmed by 1 base and J by 4 bases, 7 bases remained unmatched.

The rearrangement links TRBV5-1 to TRBJ1-6; perhaps TRBD1 as D (5 bases). The CDR3 runs to 14 residues. Germline V gene data show CDR1 as SGHRS and CDR2 as YFSETQ. V was clipped by 0 bases and J by 9 bases, with 10 bases between them. Here the CDR3 reads CASSLGGEGSPLHF. DNA of the CDR3: TGCGCCAGCAGCTTGGGGGGGGAAGGTTCACCCCTCCACTTT.

This clone was seen only a few times. This rearrangement joins TRBV6-2 or TRBV6-3 to TRBJ1-5; no definite D call. CDR3 length: 15 amino acids. V dropped 0 bases and J dropped 0 bases, with 6 bases sitting between them. Germline CDR1 and CDR2: MNHEY and SVGEGT. DNA for the CDR3: TGTGCCAGCAGTTACTCGGCCCTTAGCAATCAGCCCCAGCATTTT. Protein product: CASSYSALSNQPQHF.

The CDR3 sequence is CASSTLSGEKLFF. The CDR3 coding sequence is TGTGCCAGCAGTACCTTGAGCGGTGAAAAACTGTTTTTT. The V and J genes are TRBV6-5 and TRBJ1-4; unclear D gene. Looked up from germline, CDR1 is MNHEY and CDR2 is SVGAGI. The germline V and J ends were trimmed by 5 bases and 7 bases, with 11 bases remaining between them. The CDR3 runs 13 residues.

The chain recombines TRBV4-1 with TRBJ2-1; maybe TRBD1 (5 bases). Germline assignment: CDR1 MGHRA and CDR2 YSYEKL. The CDR3 is 13 amino acids. Trimming removed 0 bases at V and 9 bases at J, with 9 bases between. The CDR3 region is CASSQEGLSEQFF. CDR3 bases: TGCGCCAGCAGCCAAGAGGGGCTCTCTGAGCAGTTCTTC.

This clone was recorded once. This chain connects TRBV5-5 to TRBJ2-2; 9 positions match TRBD1. J lost 5 bases, V lost 4 bases, and 9 bases had no gene match. The CDR3 covers 16 residues. Germline V CDR1 and CDR2: SGHKS, YYEKEE (reference sequence). CDR3: CASSGTGGVRTGELFF. CDR3 DNA sequence: TGTGCCAGCAGCGGAACAGGGGGCGTTCGGACCGGGGAGCTGTTTTTT.